The rows below give T cell receptor beta chains drawn from one sample of a study of cytomegalovirus exposure and HLA in healthy donors. The method was immunoSEQ multiplex PCR; TCRdb's version includes in-frame clones alone and lacks a portion of them. The table has about 160,000 clones, around 77% seen once. The sequenced material came from PBMCs. The source is a man in his forties or fifties in good health and CMV-seropositive. CDR3s include the opening cysteine and the closing phenylalanine or tryptophan. A row's size may be missing; if present it is once, few, many or a size class.

J gene: TRBJ2-7
clone size: once
V gene: TRBV19
CDR3 protein: CASSPGQGASYEQYF

J gene: TRBJ2-2
clone size: once
V gene: TRBV11-2
CDR3 protein: CASSRLEVKPGELFF

J gene: TRBJ1-1
clone size: .
V gene: TRBV29-1
CDR3 protein: CSVYRGGVNTEAFF

J gene: TRBJ1-2
clone size: .
V gene: TRBV2
CDR3 protein: CASSTTPITTGATRGGYTF

J gene: TRBJ2-7
clone size: few
V gene: TRBV5-8
CDR3 protein: CASSFPGHEQYF

J gene: TRBJ2-3
clone size: .
V gene: TRBV5-1
CDR3 protein: CASSHGTSGGADTQYF

J gene: TRBJ2-5
clone size: once
V gene: TRBV6-5
CDR3 protein: CATNKPGLETQYF

J gene: TRBJ1-2
clone size: .
V gene: TRBV19
CDR3 protein: CASSIPATEGYGYTF

J gene: TRBJ1-2
clone size: .
V gene: TRBV5-1
CDR3 protein: CASSSKSRGSEGYTF

J gene: TRBJ1-5
clone size: few
V gene: TRBV4-2
CDR3 protein: CASSQDAGGNQPQHF

J gene: TRBJ2-7
clone size: .
V gene: TRBV29-1
CDR3 protein: CSVEPFGQGAKYEQYF

J gene: TRBJ2-7
clone size: .
V gene: TRBV27
CDR3 protein: CASSLRAGLAGEVYEQYF

J gene: TRBJ2-7
clone size: .
V gene: TRBV11-2
CDR3 protein: CASSSTGVYEQYF

J gene: TRBJ2-1
clone size: .
V gene: TRBV7-9
CDR3 protein: CASELARGRKRNEQFF

J gene: TRBJ2-2
clone size: .
V gene: TRBV7-3
CDR3 protein: CASSPPTGGTGELFF

J gene: TRBJ2-1
clone size: .
V gene: TRBV6-5
CDR3 protein: CASSYPDNEQFF

J gene: TRBJ1-2
clone size: .
V gene: TRBV20-1
CDR3 protein: CSADGQFGYTF

J gene: TRBJ2-3
clone size: .
V gene: TRBV18
CDR3 protein: CASSHRGSSTDTQYF

J gene: TRBJ2-5
clone size: .
V gene: TRBV15
CDR3 protein: CATSRRTSGGEGWETQYF

J gene: TRBJ1-4
clone size: .
V gene: TRBV4-2
CDR3 protein: CASTAAPATNEKLFF

J gene: TRBJ1-2
clone size: .
V gene: TRBV7-8
CDR3 protein: CASSLSREGYTF

J gene: TRBJ1-5
clone size: .
V gene: TRBV28
CDR3 protein: CASSPQLGGNQPQHF

J gene: TRBJ2-7
clone size: .
V gene: TRBV30
CDR3 protein: CAWLGLAGGSSYEQYF

J gene: TRBJ1-2
clone size: .
V gene: TRBV6-5
CDR3 protein: CASRQGYGYTF